The rows below give T cell receptor beta chains drawn from one sample of a study of cytomegalovirus exposure and HLA in healthy donors. This table comes from immunoSEQ multiplex PCR, and its TCRdb copy is limited to in-frame clones, with some not included. The sample yields some 140,000 clones, around 75% seen once. The sample comprised PBMCs. The receptors come from a man aged 30 to 45 in good health and CMV-seropositive. The CDR3 runs from the conserved cysteine through the conserved F or W. The D gene is left open where the match is weak. Where a row states a size, it is once, few, many or the class of an expanded clone; other rows omit it.

clone_size d_call j_call v_call cdr3_aa cdr3_nt
few . TRBJ1-5 TRBV27 CASSLIAGMAQPQHF TGTGCCAGCAGTTTAATCGCAGGGATGGCTCAGCCCCAGCATTTT
. . TRBJ2-1 TRBV10-3 CAISERAPSYNEQFF TGTGCCATCAGTGAACGAGCGCCCTCCTACAATGAGCAGTTCTTC
. TRBD1 TRBJ1-2 TRBV7-2 CASSLTGGYYGYTF TGTGCCAGCAGCTTAACAGGGGGCTACTATGGCTACACCTTC
. . TRBJ2-3 TRBV29-1 CSVGVSALPDTQYF TGCAGCGTTGGGGTTAGCGCTCTACCAGATACGCAGTATTTT
. . TRBJ2-7 TRBV30 CAWSVGFRGEQYF TGTGCCTGGAGCGTCGGATTCCGGGGCGAGCAGTACTTC
few . TRBJ2-7 TRBV9 CASSVAQGDGHEQYF TGTGCCAGCAGCGTAGCCCAGGGTGATGGCCACGAGCAGTACTTC
. . TRBJ1-1 TRBV7-9 CASSLGLGGQTEAFF TGTGCCAGCAGCTTAGGGTTAGGGGGTCAGACTGAAGCTTTCTTT
. . TRBJ1-5 TRBV6-1 CASSRGGVSNQPQHF TGTGCCAGCAGTAGGGGAGGGGTTAGCAATCAGCCCCAGCATTTT
. . TRBJ1-5 TRBV2 CASSESGGNQPQHF TGTGCCAGCAGTGAAAGCGGGGGCAATCAGCCCCAGCATTTT
. TRBD2 TRBJ2-2 TRBV7-9 CASSSPSREGTGELFF TGTGCCAGCAGCTCCCCCTCCCGGGAGGGCACCGGGGAGCTGTTTTTT
once . TRBJ1-5 TRBV9 CASSVGGGGNQPQHF TGTGCCAGCAGCGTAGGCGGAGGCGGCAATCAGCCCCAGCATTTT
. . TRBJ1-2 TRBV28 CASSLGMGGGYTF TGTGCCAGCAGCCTTGGTATGGGGGGGGGCTACACCTTC
. . TRBJ1-2 TRBV7-3 CASSLLHGANYGYTF TGTGCCAGCAGCTTACTCCATGGAGCTAACTATGGCTACACCTTC
. . TRBJ1-3 TRBV28 CASSLAVWHTIYF TGTGCCAGCAGTTTAGCAGTGTGGCACACCATATATTTT
. . TRBJ1-2 TRBV11-3 CASSLREAWDYGYTF TGTGCCAGCAGCCTCCGGGAGGCCTGGGACTATGGCTACACCTTC
. TRBD1 TRBJ1-2 TRBV5-6 CASSPETGVNNYGYTF TGTGCCAGCAGCCCGGAGACAGGGGTGAATAACTATGGCTACACCTTC
few . TRBJ2-5 TRBV7-3 CASSLEGGGGETQYF TGTGCCAGCAGCTTAGAAGGGGGCGGAGGGGAGACCCAGTACTTC
few . TRBJ2-7 TRBV5-1 CASSSDGIMSYEQYF TGCGCCAGCAGCTCGGACGGGATTATGTCCTACGAGCAGTACTTC
few . TRBJ1-1 TRBV11-1 CASSLGGIRWSEAFF TGTGCCAGCAGCTTAGGGGGCATTCGTTGGTCTGAAGCTTTCTTT
once . TRBJ1-2 TRBV5-5 CASSLSFGDGYTF TGTGCCAGCAGCTTGAGTTTCGGAGATGGCTACACCTTC
. . TRBJ1-1 TRBV28 CASSLPYVMNTEAFF TGTGCCAGCAGCCTCCCCTATGTTATGAACACTGAAGCTTTCTTT
. TRBD2 TRBJ2-2 TRBV5-1 CASSLALAGVLTGELFF TGCGCCAGCAGCTTGGCCCTAGCGGGAGTACTAACCGGGGAGCTGTTTTTT
. . TRBJ2-5 TRBV14 CASSQTRLIETQYF TGTGCCAGCAGCCAGACTCGCCTGATTGAGACCCAGTACTTC
few . TRBJ2-7 TRBV25-1 CATRSKHSYEQYF TGTGCCACCCGGAGCAAACATTCCTACGAGCAGTACTTC
. . TRBJ2-7 TRBV4-3 CASSLQRASSYEQYF TGCGCCAGCAGCCTCCAGAGGGCGAGCTCCTACGAGCAGTACTTC
. . TRBJ1-2 TRBV15 CATSRDPGGSRDYGYTF TGTGCCACCAGCAGAGACCCGGGCGGGTCCCGTGACTATGGCTACACCTTC
. . TRBJ2-1 TRBV6-1 CASSELSGSRDEQFF TGTGCCAGCAGTGAACTAAGCGGATCACGGGATGAGCAGTTCTTC
. TRBD1 TRBJ1-5 TRBV4-3 CASSQDSGQGAFGDQPQHF TGCGCCAGCAGCCAAGATTCGGGACAGGGGGCATTCGGCGATCAGCCCCAGCATTTT
. TRBD2 TRBJ2-3 TRBV7-9 CSSELGGLAGTDTQYF TGTTCTTCCGAGCTAGGGGGACTAGCGGGGACAGATACGCAGTATTTT
. TRBD1 TRBJ1-2 TRBV6-4 CASSPTMGQVKGGYTF TGTGCCAGCAGCCCAACAATGGGACAGGTCAAGGGCGGCTACACCTTC
. TRBD1 TRBJ2-5 TRBV27 CATQEGTGARWTQYF TGTGCCACCCAAGAAGGGACAGGGGCCCGTTGGACCCAGTACTTC
. TRBD1 TRBJ1-2 TRBV28 CASSLERQGEYGYTF TGTGCCAGCAGTTTAGAAAGACAGGGAGAGTATGGCTACACCTTC
. . TRBJ1-6 TRBV6-1 CASRPGPGLDSPLHF TGTGCCAGCAGGCCTGGGCCAGGGCTCGATTCACCCCTCCACTTT